This TCR beta chain was recorded in a study of cytomegalovirus exposure and HLA in healthy donors. This clone was detected only once. Use of 60 Vbeta and 13 Jbeta primers characterized the PCR. Generated by immunoSEQ multiplex PCR, the TCRdb table keeps only in-frame clones and is missing some. The sample yields around 140,000 clones, 82% seen once. The sample taken for sequencing was PBMCs. The sequence derives from a male donor in good health and CMV-seronegative.

This CDR3 is CAWSDQGYNEQFF. The DNA for the CDR3 is TGTGCCTGGAGTGACCAGGGATACAATGAGCAGTTCTTC. The chain couples TRBV30 to TRBJ2-1; weak D call: TRBD1 (5 bases). CDR1 is GTSNPN, CDR2 SVGIG, per germline (reference sequence). V lost 1 base and J lost 4, with 8 bases in between. CDR3 length: 13 amino acids.